The rows below give T cell receptor beta chains drawn from one sample of a study of response to subunit inactivated influenza vaccine. In TCRdb, the RT-PCR reads were re-called with MiXCR into one record per CDR3 protein. There are about 520,000 distinct CDR3 sequences in the sample; approximately 9.9% occur only once, and around 12% lies in the top ten. This specimen was PBMCs from blood, taken 40 to 50 days after vaccination. The source of these receptors is a man between 50 and 59 years old who received an inactivated influenza vaccine. Both conserved end residues are part of each CDR3. D genes are given only for firm matches. Where a row states a size, it is once, few, many or the class of an expanded clone; other rows omit it.

size | J | V | D | DNA | CDR3
many | TRBJ2-3 | TRBV20-1 | TRBD1 | TGCAGTGCTAGATTGCCTCGACGGGTCAGGGGGTCCACAGATACGCAGTATTTT | CSARLPRRVRGSTDTQYF
few | TRBJ1-5 | TRBV11-2 | - | TGTGCCAGCAGCGCCGCCGAACGGCAGCCCCAGCATTTT | CASSAAERQPQHF
many | TRBJ2-2 | TRBV7-8 | TRBD1 | TGTGCCAGCAGCTACAGGGGTTTCAACACCGGGGAGCTGTTTTTT | CASSYRGFNTGELFF
- | TRBJ2-1 | TRBV19 | TRBD2 | TGTGCCAGTAGTATAAGACTAGCCAATGAGCAGTTCTTC | CASSIRLANEQFF
- | TRBJ2-2 | TRBV25-1 | - | TGTGCCAGGCAGACCCCCTTAGGAAGAGGGCCCAAAGGGACCGGGGAGCTGTTTTTT | CARQTPLGRGPKGTGELFF
many | TRBJ2-1 | TRBV5-5 | - | TGTGCCAGCGGAAAACCAGGGGACTTTAGCGATGAGCAGTTCTTC | CASGKPGDFSDEQFF
few | TRBJ2-5 | TRBV5-1 | - | TGCGCCAGCAGCTTGGGATCCCAGGGAGAGACCCAGTACTTC | CASSLGSQGETQYF
- | TRBJ1-1 | TRBV10-3 | - | TGTGCCATCTCTTCGGGCAGGGGTATAGATGAAGCTTTCTTT | CAISSGRGIDEAFF
few | TRBJ2-2 | TRBV4-1 | - | TGCGCCAGCAGCCAAGTATTGTCCACCGGGGAGCTGTTTTTT | CASSQVLSTGELFF
- | TRBJ2-1 | TRBV2 | - | TGTGCCAGCAGTTCACAGTCTAGAGGTGAGCAGTTCTTC | CASSSQSRGEQFF
few | TRBJ2-1 | TRBV12-3/TRBV12-4 | - | TGTGCCAGCAGCCTCGGGGAGTGGTGGGGTGAGCAGTTCTTC | CASSLGEWWGEQFF